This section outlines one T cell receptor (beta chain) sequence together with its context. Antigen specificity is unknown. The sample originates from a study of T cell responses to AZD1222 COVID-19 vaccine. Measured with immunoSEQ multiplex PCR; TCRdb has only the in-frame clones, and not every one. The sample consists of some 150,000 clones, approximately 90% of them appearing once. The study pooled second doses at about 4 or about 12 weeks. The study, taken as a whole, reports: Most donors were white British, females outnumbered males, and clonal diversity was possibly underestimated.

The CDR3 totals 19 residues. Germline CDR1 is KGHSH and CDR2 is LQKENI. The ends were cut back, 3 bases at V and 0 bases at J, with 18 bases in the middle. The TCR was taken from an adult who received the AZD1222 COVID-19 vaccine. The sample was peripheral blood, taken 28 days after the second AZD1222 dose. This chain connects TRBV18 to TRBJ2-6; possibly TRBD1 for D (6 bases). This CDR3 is CASSPLTGSRTSGANVLTF. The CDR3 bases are TGTGCCAGCTCACCGCTTACAGGGTCAAGAACCTCTGGGGCCAACGTCCTGACTTTC.